The 11 T cell receptor beta chains in this list originate from one sample, sequenced in a study of T cells in Graves' hyperthyroidism and ophthalmopathy. Amplification of TCR beta CDR3 regions was performed using RNA transcripts as template. HTBI primers were used for first-round RT-PCR of the TCR CDR3. In TCRdb, the multiplex PCR reads were re-called with MiXCR into one record per CDR3 protein. The sample yields 700,000 to 850,000 distinct CDR3 sequences, 35% seen once. The sample taken for sequencing was blood. The receptors stem from a woman aged 40 to 49 with Graves' hyperthyroidism.

This clonotype has ten or more counts. The chain has TRBV24-1 and TRBJ1-2; D remains ambiguous. This CDR3 has 16 residues. Germline CDR1 reads KGHDR; CDR2 reads SFDVKD. Trimming left V 2 bases short and J 3 bases short, with 15 bases between. CDR3 DNA sequence: TGTGCCACCAGTGATTCCACCGTTGCTGAGGACTATGGCTACACCTTC. This encodes CATSDSTVAEDYGYTF.

This clonotype was observed at least ten times. The V and J genes are TRBV29-1 and TRBJ1-2, with D unclear. V shed 3 bases and J shed 0 bases, with 8 bases lying between them. This CDR3 region has 13 residues. The V gene's germline CDR1 is SQVTM and CDR2 ANQGSEA. CDR3 in amino acids: CSVEETANYGYTF. The CDR3 coding sequence is TGCAGCGTTGAGGAGACGGCTAACTATGGCTACACCTTC.

The rearrangement joins TRBV7-3 to TRBJ2-7; D is unresolved. Per the germline V gene, CDR1 is SGHTA and CDR2 is FQGTGA. V was shortened by 6 bases and J by 6 bases, with 12 bases between the two germline ends. This CDR3 has 12 residues. CDR3: CASSFGQSEQYF. The CDR3 nucleotides read TGTGCCAGCAGTTTTGGGCAGTCCGAGCAGTACTTC.

On this clonotype: This may arise from a read error, as a much more abundant clone is one base away. The rearrangement joins TRBV20-1 to TRBJ2-7, with a weak D call TRBD1 (5 bases). This CDR3 comprises 13 residues. CDR1 and CDR2 (germline): DFQATT, SNEGSKA (reference sequence). This CDR3 is CGARVTGVYEQYF. CDR3 nucleotides: TGCGGTGCTAGAGTTACAGGAGTCTACGAGCAGTACTTC.

On this clonotype itself: One junction end does not reproduce the germline sequence, and a read error may be involved. The chain couples TRBV5-8 to TRBJ2-2; D is perhaps TRBD1 (6 bases). The CDR3 consists of 16 residues. Germline V gene lookup returns CDR1 SGHTS and CDR2 YDEGEE. CDR3 nucleotides: TGCGCCAGCAGCCAGGATTCAGGGACAAACACCGGGGAGCTGTTTTTT. Protein product: CASSQDSGTNTGELFF. The variable domain in full, with the rest retrieved from reference TRBV5-8 and TRBJ2-2, is EAGVTQSPTHLIKTRGQQATLRCSPISGHTSVYWYQQALGLGLQFLLWYDEGEERNRGNFPPRFSGRQFPNYSSELNVNALELEDSALYLCASSQDSGTNTGELFFGEGSRLTVL.

At least ten counts were recorded for this clonotype. CDR3 coding DNA: TGTGCCAGCAGCTTAAAACGGACGGTGGACACTGAAGCTTTCTTT. This sequence encodes CASSLKRTVDTEAFF. This chain joins TRBV13 and TRBJ1-1; no definite D call. The CDR3 runs 15 residues. Germline assignment: CDR1 PRHDT and CDR2 FYEKMQ (reference sequence). Trimming left V 2 bases short and J 3 bases short, with 13 bases between.

This clonotype was found a few times. The chain combines TRBV7-2 with TRBJ1-6, with TRBD1 as a possible D gene (5 bases). Germline V lookup: CDR1 SGHTA, CDR2 FQGNSA. V lost 2 bases and J 0 bases, leaving 17 bases between the germline ends. The CDR3 runs to 19 residues. The CDR3 loop is CASSLLDGGGSSYNSPLHF. CDR3 nucleotide sequence: TGTGCCAGCAGCTTACTCGACGGGGGTGGAAGCTCCTATAATTCACCCCTCCACTTT.

The CDR3 region has the DNA TGTGCCAGCAGCGGAAATCGGGGGGGTTCTCAGTTCTTT. Translation gives CASSGNRGGSQFF. The chain employs TRBV7-9 and TRBJ1-1; weak D call: TRBD1 (5 bases). The V end lost 5 bases, the J end lost 14 bases, and 21 bases lay between the germline ends. In germline, CDR1 is SEHNR, CDR2 FQNEAQ (reference sequence). The length of the CDR3 is 13 residues.

Worth noting for this clonotype: A much larger clone differs by one base, so this may be a read error. Because it lacks the conserved phenylalanine or tryptophan at the end, this CDR3 is likely a read error. The DNA is omitted, as the CDR3 cannot be located on it reliably, and the CDR3 follows TCRdb's listing. V and J are TRBV9 and TRBJ2-6. The CDR3 is 8 residues long, ends included. From germline, CDR1 is SGDLS and CDR2 YYNGEE. The CDR3 region is CASSARTS.

A note on this clonotype: A clone one base away is much larger, so this may be a read error. V gene TRBV7-9 combines with J gene TRBJ1-2; the match to TRBD1 covers 8 bases. The CDR3 sequence is 16 residues long. CDR1 SEHNR and CDR2 FQNEAQ come from the germline V gene (reference sequence). CDR3 in amino acids: CASRLWTGSINYVYTF. As DNA, the CDR3 is TGTGCCAGCAGACTATGGACAGGGAGTATTAACTATGTCTACACCTTC.

This clonotype was seen many times. The chain joins TRBV7-8 to TRBJ1-3; D remains unclear. The germline V gene has CDR1 SGHVS and CDR2 FQNEAQ. Trimming took 1 base from V and 2 from J, leaving 12 bases between them. This CDR3 has 16 residues. This CDR3 reads CASSLVHEKTGNTIYF. The DNA for the CDR3 is TGTGCCAGCAGCTTAGTTCACGAAAAGACTGGAAACACCATATATTTT.